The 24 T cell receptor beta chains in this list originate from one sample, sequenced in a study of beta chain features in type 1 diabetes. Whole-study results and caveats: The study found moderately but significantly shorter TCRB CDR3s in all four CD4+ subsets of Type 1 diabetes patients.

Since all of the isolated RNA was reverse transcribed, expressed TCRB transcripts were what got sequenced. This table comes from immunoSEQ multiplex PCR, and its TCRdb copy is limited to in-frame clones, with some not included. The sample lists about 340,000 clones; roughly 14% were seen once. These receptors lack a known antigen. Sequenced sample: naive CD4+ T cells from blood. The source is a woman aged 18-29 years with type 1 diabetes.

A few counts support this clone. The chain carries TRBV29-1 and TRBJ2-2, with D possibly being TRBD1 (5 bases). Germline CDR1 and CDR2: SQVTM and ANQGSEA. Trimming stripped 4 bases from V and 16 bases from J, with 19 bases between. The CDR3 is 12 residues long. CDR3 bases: TGCAGCGTTGGCAGGGCTGATCATCGTCGGTTTTTT. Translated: CSVGRADHRRFF.

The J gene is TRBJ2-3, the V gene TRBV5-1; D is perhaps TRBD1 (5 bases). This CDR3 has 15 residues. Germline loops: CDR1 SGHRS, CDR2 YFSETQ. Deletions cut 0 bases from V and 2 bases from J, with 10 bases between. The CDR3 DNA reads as TGCGCCAGCAGCTTGGCAGGGTCCCTCACAGATACGCAGTATTTT. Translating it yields CASSLAGSLTDTQYF.

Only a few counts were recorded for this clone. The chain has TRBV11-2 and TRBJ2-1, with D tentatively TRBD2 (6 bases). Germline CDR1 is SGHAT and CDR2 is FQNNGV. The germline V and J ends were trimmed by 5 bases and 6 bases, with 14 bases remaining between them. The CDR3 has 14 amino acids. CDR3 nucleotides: TGTGCCAGCAGCCACTCTTGGCGGGGCAATGAGCAGTTCTTC. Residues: CASSHSWRGNEQFF.

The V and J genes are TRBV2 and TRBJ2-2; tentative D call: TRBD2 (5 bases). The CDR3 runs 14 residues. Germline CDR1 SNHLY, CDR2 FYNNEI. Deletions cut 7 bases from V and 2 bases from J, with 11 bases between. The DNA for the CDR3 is TGTGCCAGCAAGGGCGGGTCCAACACCGGGGAGCTGTTTTTT. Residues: CASKGGSNTGELFF.

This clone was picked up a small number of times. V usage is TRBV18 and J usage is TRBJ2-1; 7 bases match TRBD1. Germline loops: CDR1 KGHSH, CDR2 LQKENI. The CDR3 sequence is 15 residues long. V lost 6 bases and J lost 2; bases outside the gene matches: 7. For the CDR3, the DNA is TGTGCCAGCTCGCCCCGGGACAGACCCTACAATGAGCAGTTCTTC. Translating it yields CASSPRDRPYNEQFF.

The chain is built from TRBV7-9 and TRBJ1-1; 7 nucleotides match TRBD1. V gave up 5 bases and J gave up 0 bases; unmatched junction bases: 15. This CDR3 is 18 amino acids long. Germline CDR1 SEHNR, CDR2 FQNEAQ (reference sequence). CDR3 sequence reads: CASSATGTAYFMNTEAFF. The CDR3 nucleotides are TGTGCCAGCAGCGCCACCGGGACAGCATACTTTATGAACACTGAAGCTTTCTTT.

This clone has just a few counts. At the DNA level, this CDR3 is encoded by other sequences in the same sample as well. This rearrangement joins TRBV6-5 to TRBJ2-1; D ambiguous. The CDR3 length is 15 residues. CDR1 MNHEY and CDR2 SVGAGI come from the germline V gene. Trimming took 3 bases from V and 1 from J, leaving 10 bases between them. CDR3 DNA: TGTGCCAGCAGTTATGGTGGCAGATCCTACAATGAGCAGTTCTTC. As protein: CASSYGGRSYNEQFF.

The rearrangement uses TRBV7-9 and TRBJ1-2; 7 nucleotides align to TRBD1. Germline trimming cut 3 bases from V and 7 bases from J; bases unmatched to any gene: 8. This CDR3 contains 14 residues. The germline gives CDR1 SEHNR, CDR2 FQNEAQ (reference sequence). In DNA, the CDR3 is TGTGCCAGCAGCTTTGGGACAGCCCCTGGTGGCTACACCTTC. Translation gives CASSFGTAPGGYTF.

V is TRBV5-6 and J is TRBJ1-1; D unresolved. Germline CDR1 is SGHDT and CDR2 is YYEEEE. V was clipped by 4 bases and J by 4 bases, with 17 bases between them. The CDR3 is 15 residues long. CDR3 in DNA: TGTGCCAGCAGCCCAGAGACCCTTGAGGGCACTGAAGCTTTCTTT. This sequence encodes CASSPETLEGTEAFF.

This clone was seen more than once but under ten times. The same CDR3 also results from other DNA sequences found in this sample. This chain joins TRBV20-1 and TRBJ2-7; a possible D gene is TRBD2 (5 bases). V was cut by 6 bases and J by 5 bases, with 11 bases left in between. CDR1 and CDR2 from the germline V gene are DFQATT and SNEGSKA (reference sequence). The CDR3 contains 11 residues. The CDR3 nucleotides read TGCAGTGCCCGCGGGCCCAACGAGCAGTACTTC. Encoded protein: CSARGPNEQYF.

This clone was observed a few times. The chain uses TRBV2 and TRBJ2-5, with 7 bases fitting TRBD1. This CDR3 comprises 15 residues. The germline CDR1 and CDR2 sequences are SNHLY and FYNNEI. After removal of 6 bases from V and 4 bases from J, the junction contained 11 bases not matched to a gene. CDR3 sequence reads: CASRETGAAGETQYF. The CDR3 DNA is TGTGCCAGCAGGGAAACAGGGGCGGCGGGAGAGACCCAGTACTTC.

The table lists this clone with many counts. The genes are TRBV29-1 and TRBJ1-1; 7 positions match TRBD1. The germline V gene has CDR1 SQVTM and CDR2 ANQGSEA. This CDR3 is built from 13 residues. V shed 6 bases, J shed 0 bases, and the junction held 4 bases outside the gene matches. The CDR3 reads CSVTGYMNTEAFF. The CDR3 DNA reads TGCAGCGTGACAGGGTACATGAACACTGAAGCTTTCTTT.

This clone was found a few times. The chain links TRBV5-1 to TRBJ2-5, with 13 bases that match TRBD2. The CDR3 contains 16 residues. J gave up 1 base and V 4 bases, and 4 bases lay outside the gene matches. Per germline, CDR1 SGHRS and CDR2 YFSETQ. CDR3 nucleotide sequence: TGCGCCAGCAGCCACAGACTAGCGGGAGGCCAAGAGACCCAGTACTTC. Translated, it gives CASSHRLAGGQETQYF.

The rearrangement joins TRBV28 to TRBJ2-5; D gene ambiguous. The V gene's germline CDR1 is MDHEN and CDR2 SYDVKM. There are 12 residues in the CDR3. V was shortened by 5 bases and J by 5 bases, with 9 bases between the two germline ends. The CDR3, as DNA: TGTGCCAGCAGTGGTGTGGCCGAGACCCAGTACTTC. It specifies CASSGVAETQYF. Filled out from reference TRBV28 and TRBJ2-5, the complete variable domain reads DVKVTQSSRYLVKRTGEKVFLECVQDMDHENMFWYRQDPGLGLRLIYFSYDVKMKEKGDIPEGYSVSREKKERFSLILESASTNQTSMYLCASSGVAETQYFGPGTRLLVL.

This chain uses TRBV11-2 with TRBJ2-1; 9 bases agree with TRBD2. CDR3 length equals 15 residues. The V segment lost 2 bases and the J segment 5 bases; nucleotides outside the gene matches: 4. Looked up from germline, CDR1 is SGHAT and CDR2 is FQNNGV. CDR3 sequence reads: CASSLRVAGDNEQFF. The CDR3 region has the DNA TGTGCCAGCAGCTTAAGAGTAGCGGGAGACAATGAGCAGTTCTTC.

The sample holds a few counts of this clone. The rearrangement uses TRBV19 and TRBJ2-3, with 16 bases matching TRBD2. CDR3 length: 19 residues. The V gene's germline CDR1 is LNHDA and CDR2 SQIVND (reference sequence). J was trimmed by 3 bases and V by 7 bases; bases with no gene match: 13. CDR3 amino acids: CASTQRGLAGGPRTDTQYF. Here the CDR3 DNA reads TGTGCCAGTACCCAAAGGGGACTAGCGGGAGGGCCGAGGACAGATACGCAGTATTTT.

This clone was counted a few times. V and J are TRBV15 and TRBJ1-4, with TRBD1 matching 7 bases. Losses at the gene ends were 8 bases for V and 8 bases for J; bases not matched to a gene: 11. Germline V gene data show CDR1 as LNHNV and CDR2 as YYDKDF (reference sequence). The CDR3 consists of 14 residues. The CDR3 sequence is CATQGGAPGEKLFF. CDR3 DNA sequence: TGTGCCACCCAGGGGGGCGCCCCAGGCGAAAAACTGTTTTTT.

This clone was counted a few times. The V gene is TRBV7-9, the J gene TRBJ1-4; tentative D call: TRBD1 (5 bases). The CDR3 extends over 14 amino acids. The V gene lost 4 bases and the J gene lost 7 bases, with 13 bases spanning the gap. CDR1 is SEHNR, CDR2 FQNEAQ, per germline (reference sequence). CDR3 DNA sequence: TGTGCCAGCAGCTACGGGGCCGGGAGTGAAAAACTGTTTTTT. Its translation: CASSYGAGSEKLFF.

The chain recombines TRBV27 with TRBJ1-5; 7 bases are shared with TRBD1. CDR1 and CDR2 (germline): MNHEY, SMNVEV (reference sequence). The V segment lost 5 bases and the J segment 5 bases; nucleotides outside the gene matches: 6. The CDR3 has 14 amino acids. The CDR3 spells CASSLGGRYQPQHF. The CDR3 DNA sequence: TGTGCCAGCAGTCTAGGGGGCAGATATCAGCCCCAGCATTTT.

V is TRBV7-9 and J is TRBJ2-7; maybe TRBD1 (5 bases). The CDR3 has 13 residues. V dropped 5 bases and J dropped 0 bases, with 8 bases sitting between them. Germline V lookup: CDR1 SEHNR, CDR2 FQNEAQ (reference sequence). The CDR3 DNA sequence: TGTGCCAGCAGCCTAGGGGCCTCCTACGAGCAGTACGTC. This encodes CASSLGASYEQYV.

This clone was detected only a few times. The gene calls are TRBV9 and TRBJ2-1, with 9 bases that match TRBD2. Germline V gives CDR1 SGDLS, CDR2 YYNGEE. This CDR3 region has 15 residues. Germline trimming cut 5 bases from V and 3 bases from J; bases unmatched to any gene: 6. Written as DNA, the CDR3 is TGTGCCAGCAGTCGTAGCGGGAGTGACTACAATGAGCAGTTCTTC. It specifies CASSRSGSDYNEQFF.

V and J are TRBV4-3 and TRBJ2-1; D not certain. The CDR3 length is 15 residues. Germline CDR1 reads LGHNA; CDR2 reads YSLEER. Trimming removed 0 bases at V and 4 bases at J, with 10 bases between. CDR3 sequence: CASSQDPSTYNEQFF. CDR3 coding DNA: TGCGCCAGCAGCCAAGATCCTAGTACGTACAATGAGCAGTTCTTC.

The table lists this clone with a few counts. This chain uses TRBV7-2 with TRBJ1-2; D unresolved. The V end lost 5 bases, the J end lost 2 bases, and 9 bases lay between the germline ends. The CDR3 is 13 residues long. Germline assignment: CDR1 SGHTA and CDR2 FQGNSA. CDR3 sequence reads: CASSLTQNYGYTF. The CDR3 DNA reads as TGTGCCAGCAGCCTTACCCAGAACTATGGCTACACCTTC.

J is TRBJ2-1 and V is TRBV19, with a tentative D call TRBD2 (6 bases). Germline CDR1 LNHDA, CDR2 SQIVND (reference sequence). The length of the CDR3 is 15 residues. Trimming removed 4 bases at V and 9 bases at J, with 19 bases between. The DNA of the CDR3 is TGTGCCAGTAGTACCTCTTACGGGAGCTTGATTGAGCAGTTCTTC. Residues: CASSTSYGSLIEQFF.